This TCR beta chain emerged from a study of breast tumors, draining lymph nodes, adjacent tissues (dated by TCRdb to the mid-2010s). Regarding the study in general: TCR beta repertoires were compared across tumor, adjacent nontumor tissue and axillary lymph nodes obtained from breast cancer patients. The study aimed to assess the relationships and possible T-cell exchange between tumor, surrounding tissue and draining lymph node repertoires in human breast cancer. On the study overall, not on this receptor specifically: A scenario in which most tumor T cells derive from the lymph node and then expand within tumor tissue was judged to be consistent with the data. T-cell repertoire diversity in tumors was found to be lower than in lymph nodes but higher than in nontumor tissue, and preferential V and J gene usage was observed. The similarity between tumor and nontumor tissue repertoires was significantly greater in luminal-like breast cancer than in basal-like breast cancer. The conclusion that tumor T cells originate in lymph nodes was framed as consistent with a hypothesis rather than directly demonstrated.

Adjacent samples consisted of nontumor breast tissue surrounding the tumor. Points on this clonotype: What antigen it recognizes has not been identified. No much larger clonotype is one base removed from it; base qualities were not supplied.

These reads were obtained on an Illumina HiSeq 2000. TCR beta chain libraries were generated by multiplex PCR amplification. The amplified TCR beta chain products were analyzed by high-throughput sequencing. The public reads were reanalyzed by TCRdb: fastp trimming at Q25, MiXCR alignment, in-frame beta chains only. Rows matching on CDR3 protein sequence are summarized as one entry with the most common DNA and genes. The sample data list under 15,000 distinct CDR3 sequences, and around 70% of these were observed just once. Together, the top ten hold 44% of the sample. A distance of 19 bases separates the germline ends of V and J, which lose 7 bases and 7 bases respectively. The germline V gene (reference sequence) yields LNHDA for CDR1 and SQIVND for CDR2. From the cysteine through the phenylalanine, the CDR3 covers 15 amino acids. The only DNA kept is the CDR3, 45 bases in frame from the first base.

The chain was built from TRBV19 and TRBJ1-4; perhaps TRBD1 is the D gene, with 5 bases matching. This TCR derives from a female donor with breast cancer. Some clones in this sample may be carry-over from other donors' samples. Sequencing was done on a sample of tumor-adjacent breast tissue. The CDR3 amino acid sequence is: CASTRGDGEVEKLFF. Here is the DNA: TGTGCCAGTACACGAGGGGACGGCGAAGTTGAAAAACTGTTTTTT.